The clone carrying this TCR beta chain was counted a few times. The target antigen is unknown. V was pared by 9 bases and J by 2 bases, with 16 bases of the junction left unmatched. The CDR3 has 17 residues. Per germline, CDR1 ENHRY and CDR2 SYGVKD. The authors reverse transcribed all of the isolated RNA, so sequencing captured expressed TCRB transcripts. Clones were sequenced by immunoSEQ multiplex PCR, and TCRdb holds only the in-frame ones, with some missing. The sample carries hundreds of thousands of clones, 11% to 15% recorded once. Sorting with CD45RO/CCR7/CD25/CD127/CD95/CD27 yielded naive, central memory, regulatory and stem-like memory CD4+ cells. Each sorted fraction was over 95% pure. The data were obtained in a study of beta chain features in type 1 diabetes. General study points: TCRB rearrangement may or may not be influenced by HLA type; here this remained unresolved. The cDNA sequencing approach could over-represent high-TCR-expressing cells. People with Type 1 diabetes carried modestly yet significantly shorter TCRB CDR3s in all four CD4+ subsets.

Sequenced: naive CD4+ T cells from blood. The sequence was collected from a man aged 18 to 35 with type 1 diabetes. The V call is TRBV10-3, the J call TRBJ2-7; 10 bases align to TRBD2. The CDR3 region has the DNA TGTGCCATAGCTCGGACTAGCGGTAGCAACTCTCCCTACGAGCAGTACTTC. Translated, it gives CAIARTSGSNSPYEQYF.